One and the same sample provided the 24 T cell receptor beta chains below, sequenced in a study of T-cell reconstitution after alpha-beta-depleted transplantation in children. Unique molecular identifiers were incorporated when the TCRbeta library was constructed. One entry per CDR3 protein results from TCRdb running MiXCR on the PCR reads. This repertoire shows around 450,000 distinct CDR3 sequences, around two fifths found once; its top ten account for under 35%. The sequences come from PBMCs, collected before TCRalphabeta/CD19-depleted stem cell transplant. All receptors come from a girl aged 2-10 years with aplastic anemia, due to receive a stem cell transplant.

The chain combines TRBV7-2 with TRBJ2-5; the D gene is possibly TRBD1 (6 bases). V lost 5 bases and J 5 bases, leaving 18 bases between the germline ends. The germline V gene encodes CDR1 SGHTA and CDR2 FQGNSA. This CDR3 spans 15 amino acids. In nucleotides, the CDR3 is TGTGCCAGCAGCGTTTCCAGACAGGTGTGGGAGACCCAGTACTTC. Protein product: CASSVSRQVWETQYF.

The rearrangement joins TRBV11-1 to TRBJ2-5; possible D gene TRBD1, 6 bases. The CDR3 is made up of 15 amino acids. The V gene lost 8 bases and the J gene lost 0 bases, with 16 bases spanning the gap. The germline gives CDR1 SGHAT, CDR2 FQDESV (reference sequence). The CDR3 spells CASHDSQGYQETQYF. Written as DNA, the CDR3 is TGTGCCAGCCACGACTCACAGGGCTACCAAGAGACCCAGTACTTC.

The genes are TRBV24-1 and TRBJ2-1; the D is unclear. The CDR3 has 14 amino acids. V was trimmed by 5 bases and J by 0 bases, leaving 7 bases between them. Germline V lookup: CDR1 KGHDR, CDR2 SFDVKD. The CDR3 bases are TGTGCCACCAGTGCCTTGGGCTCCTACAATGAGCAGTTCTTC. Its protein is CATSALGSYNEQFF.

The V call is TRBV10-3, the J call TRBJ2-7; D may be TRBD2 (6 bases). The CDR3 length is 17 residues. V dropped 11 bases and J dropped 0 bases, with 26 bases sitting between them. The germline V gene encodes CDR1 ENHRY and CDR2 SYGVKD. CDR3 sequence: CASSGGLTQLSSYEQYF. DNA for the CDR3: TGTGCCTCCTCTGGAGGGCTGACTCAATTAAGCTCCTACGAGCAGTACTTC.

Only a few counts were recorded for this clonotype. V is TRBV15 and J is TRBJ1-6, with a possible D match to TRBD1 (6 bases). This CDR3 has 15 amino acids. Looked up from germline, CDR1 is LNHNV and CDR2 is YYDKDF (reference sequence). V lost 0 bases and J 7 bases, leaving 10 bases between the germline ends. The DNA of the CDR3 is TGTGCCACCAGCAGAGATCTACAGGGCAATTCACCCCTCCACTTT. Its translation: CATSRDLQGNSPLHF.

This clonotype came up a few times. V usage is TRBV5-1 and J usage is TRBJ2-1; TRBD2 is a possible D gene (6 bases). The V end was cut by 0 bases, the J end by 7 bases, with 17 bases between. The CDR3 is 16 residues long. Per germline, CDR1 SGHRS and CDR2 YFSETQ. The CDR3: CASSLGQGLVRNEQFF. CDR3 DNA: TGCGCCAGCAGCTTGGGGCAGGGACTTGTCAGAAATGAGCAGTTCTTC.

The genes are TRBV10-3 and TRBJ2-7; D tentatively fits TRBD1 or TRBD2 (5 bases each). From germline, CDR1 is ENHRY and CDR2 SYGVKD. V lost 0 bases, J lost 2 bases, and 11 bases lay in between. The length of the CDR3 is 15 residues. CDR3 residues: CAISESGTAAYEQYF. The CDR3 nucleotides are TGTGCCATCAGTGAGTCTGGGACGGCAGCCTACGAGCAGTACTTC.

This clonotype has just one count. This chain connects TRBV27 to TRBJ2-7, with D perhaps given as TRBD1 or TRBD2 (5 bases each). V gave up 7 bases and J gave up 6 bases, with 16 bases separating them. The length of the CDR3 is 13 residues. Germline V lookup: CDR1 MNHEY, CDR2 SMNVEV (reference sequence). CDR3 protein: CASMRGGPGEQYF. The DNA of the CDR3 is TGTGCCAGCATGAGGGGCGGCCCGGGCGAGCAGTACTTC.

This clonotype was recorded a few times. The chain recombines TRBV29-1 with TRBJ1-2, with 7 bases aligning to TRBD1. The CDR3 runs to 15 residues. CDR1 and CDR2 from the germline V gene are SQVTM and ANQGSEA. The ends lost 5 bases at V and 8 bases at J; junction bases unmatched: 17. CDR3 bases: TGCAGCGTTTGGGTCCCGATCCAGGGGGGACGGGGCTACACCTTC. Encoded protein: CSVWVPIQGGRGYTF.

The CDR3 region is CAISRQGSYEQYF. DNA for the CDR3: TGTGCCATCAGTCGACAGGGCTCCTACGAGCAGTACTTC. The J gene is TRBJ2-7, the V gene TRBV10-3; 7 bases fit TRBD1. With 5 bases clipped from V and 0 bases from J, the junction kept 1 base outside the gene matches. Germline loops: CDR1 ENHRY, CDR2 SYGVKD. This CDR3 has 13 amino acids.

This clonotype was counted between two and nine times. The chain employs TRBV7-3 and TRBJ2-3; perhaps TRBD2 as D (5 bases). Trimming cost V 3 bases and J 6 bases, with 19 bases left between them. CDR3 size: 16 residues. CDR1 and CDR2 from the germline V gene are SGHTA and FQGTGA. The CDR3 DNA follows: TGTGCCAGCAGCTTTTATCCGGGGTCTAGTATGGATACGCAGTATTTT. This encodes CASSFYPGSSMDTQYF.

The genes are TRBV5-5 and TRBJ1-2; perhaps TRBD1 as D (6 bases). CDR3 size: 16 residues. The germline V gene has CDR1 SGHKS and CDR2 YYEKEE (reference sequence). Trimming stripped 3 bases from V and 2 bases from J, with 17 bases between. CDR3 sequence (DNA): TGTGCCAGCAGCTGGACCTCAGAGGGGGAGAACTATGGCTACACCTTC. This sequence encodes CASSWTSEGENYGYTF.

In this sample, this clonotype turned up a few times. The V gene is TRBV20-1, the J gene TRBJ1-2; D is possibly TRBD1 (5 bases). V was shortened by 6 bases and J by 3 bases, with 17 bases between the two germline ends. The CDR3 is 14 residues long. Germline CDR1 is DFQATT and CDR2 is SNEGSKA (reference sequence). CDR3 sequence reads: CSAPGSGRDYGYTF. As DNA, the CDR3 is TGCAGTGCCCCGGGTTCGGGGCGGGACTATGGCTACACCTTC.

This chain connects TRBV5-1 to TRBJ1-2, with 7 bases that match TRBD1. Germline CDR1 SGHRS, CDR2 YFSETQ. V was pared by 0 bases and J by 7 bases, with 9 bases of the junction left unmatched. This CDR3 is 15 amino acids long. The CDR3 DNA sequence: TGCGCCAGCAGCTTGGGACAGGGACCCAGTGGTGGCTACACCTTC. Its translation is CASSLGQGPSGGYTF.

The chain couples TRBV25-1 to TRBJ2-7, with D tentatively TRBD1 or TRBD2 (6 bases each). CDR1 is MGHDK and CDR2 is SYGVNS in the germline V gene. The CDR3 sequence is 13 residues long. V shed 8 bases and J shed 2 bases, with 13 bases lying between them. The CDR3 protein is CASQGGLPYEQYF. As DNA, the CDR3 is TGTGCCAGCCAAGGGGGACTCCCCTACGAGCAGTACTTC.

The gene calls are TRBV30 and TRBJ1-2; D gene ambiguous. The CDR3 is 13 residues long. Trimming shortened V by 3 bases and J by 0 bases, and 8 bases separated the two germline ends. CDR1 is GTSNPN and CDR2 is SVGIG in the germline V gene (reference sequence). This CDR3 is CAWRADSNYGYTF. CDR3 DNA: TGTGCCTGGAGGGCAGACTCTAACTATGGCTACACCTTC.

The chain couples TRBV28 to TRBJ1-4, with D perhaps matching TRBD1 (6 bases). This CDR3 contains 14 residues. The V end lost 6 bases, the J end lost 7 bases, and 15 bases lay between the germline ends. CDR1 is MDHEN and CDR2 is SYDVKM in the germline V gene. CDR3 sequence: CASSAGQPPEKLFF. The CDR3 region has the DNA TGTGCCAGCAGCGCAGGACAGCCGCCTGAAAAACTGTTTTTT.

This clonotype was observed many times. CDR3 sequence reads: CASSLFGQGSLEAYEQYF. The CDR3 DNA is TGTGCCAGCAGCTTATTCGGACAGGGGTCTTTAGAGGCCTACGAGCAGTACTTC. The rearrangement uses TRBV7-8 and TRBJ2-7; 9 nucleotides agree with TRBD1. The germline gives CDR1 SGHVS, CDR2 FQNEAQ. The V gene end was trimmed by 2 bases and the J gene end by 2 bases; junction bases not matched to a gene: 13. This CDR3 is built from 18 residues.

The genes are TRBV5-1 and TRBJ1-1; 7 nucleotides match TRBD1. Germline V gene data show CDR1 as SGHRS and CDR2 as YFSETQ. The CDR3 totals 15 residues. With 4 bases clipped from V and 0 bases from J, the junction kept 6 bases outside the gene matches. Written as DNA, the CDR3 is TGCGCCAGCAGCAAGGGGGACAGAATGAACACTGAAGCTTTCTTT. Amino acids: CASSKGDRMNTEAFF.

In its sample, this clonotype was seen a few times. This rearrangement joins TRBV11-2 to TRBJ2-6, with D perhaps given as TRBD1 or TRBD2 (7 bases each). Germline CDR1 and CDR2: SGHAT and FQNNGV. The V end was cut by 6 bases, the J end by 0 bases, with 18 bases between. There are 18 residues in the CDR3. The CDR3: CASSPGGGRSSGANVLTF. CDR3 sequence (DNA): TGTGCCAGCAGTCCAGGGGGAGGGCGGAGCTCTGGGGCCAACGTCCTGACTTTC. The variable domain in full, with the rest retrieved from reference TRBV11-2 and TRBJ2-6, is EAGVAQSPRYKIIEKRQSVAFWCNPISGHATLYWYQQILGQGPKLLIQFQNNGVVDDSQLPKDRFSAERLKGVDSTLKIQPAKLEDSAVYLCASSPGGGRSSGANVLTFGAGSRLTVL.

V usage is TRBV11-2 and J usage is TRBJ2-5; D is undetermined. The CDR3 is made up of 11 amino acids. Germline CDR1 and CDR2: SGHAT and FQNNGV. Trimming pared 8 bases from V and 5 bases from J, leaving 9 bases between. In DNA, the CDR3 is TGTGCCAGCGGAGTCTGGGAGACCCAGTACTTC. Its translation is CASGVWETQYF.

This clonotype was observed at least ten times. The V gene is TRBV24-1, the J gene TRBJ2-4; D remains unclear. The CDR3 is 14 residues long. V lost 5 bases and J lost 7, with 14 bases in between. Germline values: CDR1 KGHDR, CDR2 SFDVKD. CDR3 coding DNA: TGTGCCACCAGTGCGGGTCCACCGAAGAACATTCAGTACTTC. Its protein is CATSAGPPKNIQYF.

This CDR3 reads CASSPRVSRETQYF. CDR3 nucleotides: TGTGCCAGCAGTCCCAGGGTGTCAAGGGAGACCCAGTACTTC. V usage is TRBV12-3 or TRBV12-4 and J usage is TRBJ2-5; D might be TRBD1 (5 bases). CDR3 length equals 14 residues. Trimming took off 5 bases at V and 5 bases at J, with 15 bases between the two ends.

The table lists this clonotype with many counts. This sequence joins TRBV6-5 and TRBJ2-1; 9 bases are shared with TRBD2. The germline CDR1 and CDR2 sequences are MNHEY and SVGAGI. Trimming at V came to 0 bases and at J to 14 bases, leaving 11 bases not matched to a gene. The CDR3 has 15 residues. The DNA of the CDR3 is TGTGCCAGCAGTTACTCTAGCGGGAGTCCTGGGGGAGAGTTCTTC. It codes for CASSYSSGSPGGEFF.